The 22 T cell receptor beta chains below were found in one sample sequenced in a study of blood T cell repertoires in COVID-19. TCRdb's table, derived via immunoSEQ multiplex PCR, lists solely in-frame clones and lacks some. The sample consists of about 280,000 clones, approximately 81% of them appearing once. Sequencing input: PBMCs or T cells enriched from blood (not recorded which). The receptors derive from a woman between 50 and 59 years old who had recovered from COVID-19.

The V gene is TRBV6-5, the J gene TRBJ2-5, with no clear D. V lost 6 bases to trimming and J lost 2 bases, with 13 bases between them. The CDR3 has 14 residues. Germline values: CDR1 MNHEY, CDR2 SVGAGI. The CDR3 nucleotides are TGTGCCAGCAGCTTTACGATCGGGCAAGAGACCCAGTACTTC. It translates to CASSFTIGQETQYF.

The V gene is TRBV7-2, the J gene TRBJ1-3; TRBD1 aligns across 11 bases. The germline V gene encodes CDR1 SGHTA and CDR2 FQGNSA. CDR3 length equals 18 residues. The V and J ends lost 5 bases and 0 bases, in that order; junction bases with no gene match: 9. Written as DNA, the CDR3 is TGTGCCAGCAGCCAGGACAGGGGGCCACGCGACTCTGGAAACACCATATATTTT. This sequence encodes CASSQDRGPRDSGNTIYF. Full variable domain (outside the CDR3, taken from reference TRBV7-2 and TRBJ1-3): GAGVSQSPSNKVTEKGKDVELRCDPISGHTALYWYRQSLGQGLEFLIYFQGNSAPDKSGLPSDRFSAERTGGSVSTLTIQRTQQEDSAVYLCASSQDRGPRDSGNTIYFGEGSWLTVV.

V and J are TRBV5-4 and TRBJ2-5; D not resolved. The length of the CDR3 is 13 residues. The V end was cut by 0 bases, the J end by 6 bases, with 9 bases between. The V gene's germline CDR1 is SGHNT and CDR2 YYREEE (reference sequence). CDR3 amino acids: CASSLAGLQTQYF. The CDR3 bases are TGTGCCAGCAGCTTGGCCGGTTTGCAGACCCAGTACTTC.

This clone was seen once. The chain has TRBV2 and TRBJ1-1; D call uncertain. This CDR3 is built from 14 residues. Trimming took off 7 bases at V and 2 bases at J, with 14 bases between the two ends. CDR1 SNHLY and CDR2 FYNNEI come from the germline V gene. The CDR3 region has the DNA TGTGCCAGCAACCCCCCCATTAGAAACACTGAAGCTTTCTTT. It yields the protein CASNPPIRNTEAFF.

The chain is built from TRBV7-2 and TRBJ2-1; 9 nucleotides match TRBD2. V lost 1 base and J lost 4; bases outside the gene matches: 5. Per the germline V gene, CDR1 is SGHTA and CDR2 is FQGNSA. The CDR3 runs 16 residues. CDR3 protein: CASSLGSGSVYNEQFF. The CDR3 nucleotides are TGTGCCAGCAGCTTAGGTAGCGGGAGTGTATACAATGAGCAGTTCTTC.

The chain recombines TRBV3-1 (or the pseudogene TRBV3-2) with TRBJ1-2; no definite D call. Germline CDR1 is LGHDT and CDR2 is YNNKEL (reference sequence). V gave up 0 bases and J gave up 7 bases, with 9 bases separating them. This CDR3 contains 13 residues. CDR3 sequence: CASSQDGLIGYTF. The CDR3 nucleotides are TGTGCCAGCAGCCAAGATGGCCTTATTGGCTACACCTTC.

This chain uses TRBV27 with TRBJ2-7; 9 bases match TRBD1. The germline gives CDR1 MNHEY, CDR2 SMNVEV (reference sequence). With V trimmed by 3 bases and J by 1 base, 7 bases remained unmatched. The CDR3 totals 16 residues. The CDR3 region has the DNA TGTGCCAGCAGTTTCAACCGGGACAGGGTTTCCTACGAGCAGTACTTC. It specifies CASSFNRDRVSYEQYF.

The V gene is TRBV19, the J gene TRBJ2-3; possibly TRBD2 for D (5 bases). The CDR3 spans 15 residues. The germline CDR1 and CDR2 sequences are LNHDA and SQIVND (reference sequence). The V end lost 3 bases, the J end lost 0 bases, and 10 bases lay between the germline ends. CDR3 residues: CASSIRGFSTDTQYF. DNA for the CDR3: TGTGCCAGTAGTATCCGGGGATTTAGCACAGATACGCAGTATTTT.

This chain joins TRBV7-8 and TRBJ1-2; 7 bases fit TRBD1. The CDR3 runs 14 residues. The ends lost 5 bases at V and 1 base at J; junction bases unmatched: 4. Germline CDR1 SGHVS, CDR2 FQNEAQ. The CDR3 nucleotides read TGTGCCAGCAGCCCAGGGACAGTTAACTATGGCTACACCTTC. Encoded protein: CASSPGTVNYGYTF.

The J gene is TRBJ1-1, the V gene TRBV5-6, with D possibly TRBD1 on 6 matching bases. This CDR3 is built from 17 residues. V was shortened by 0 bases and J by 3 bases, with 18 bases between the two germline ends. CDR1 and CDR2 (germline): SGHDT, YYEEEE. The CDR3 bases are TGTGCCAGCAGCTTGGCACAGGGCAGGAGTCTGCACACTGAAGCTTTCTTT. Amino acids: CASSLAQGRSLHTEAFF.

This chain connects TRBV6-5 to TRBJ2-1, with TRBD1 matching 8 bases. The trim removed 8 bases at V and 8 bases at J, leaving 5 bases unmatched. This CDR3 comprises 12 residues. Per germline, CDR1 MNHEY and CDR2 SVGAGI. In nucleotides, the CDR3 is TGTGCCAGCGGAATGACAGGGGATGAGCAGTTCTTC. Protein product: CASGMTGDEQFF.

The chain recombines TRBV7-2 with TRBJ1-6; D remains unclear. The CDR3 has 14 residues. Trimming removed 0 bases from V and 7 bases from J, with 7 bases in between. Germline CDR1 and CDR2: SGHTA and FQGNSA. The CDR3 spells CASSLALRNSPLHF. CDR3 bases: TGTGCCAGCAGCTTAGCGTTACGGAATTCACCCCTCCACTTT.

The rearrangement uses TRBV2 and TRBJ2-1; TRBD2 matches 12 bases. The CDR3 has 15 residues. The germline gives CDR1 SNHLY, CDR2 FYNNEI. V trimming: 6 bases; J trimming: 4 bases; junction bases outside the gene matches: 4. The CDR3 nucleotides are TGTGCCAGCAGAGTTCTAGCGGGGGGGTACAATGAGCAGTTCTTC. Its translation: CASRVLAGGYNEQFF.

This rearrangement joins TRBV18 to TRBJ2-7, with 7 bases fitting TRBD1. CDR1 KGHSH and CDR2 LQKENI come from the germline V gene. V trimming: 2 bases; J trimming: 2 bases; junction bases outside the gene matches: 6. The CDR3 contains 15 residues. The DNA for the CDR3 is TGTGCCAGCTCACCAAAAGGGACAGCTACCTACGAGCAGTACTTC. Translating gives CASSPKGTATYEQYF.

CDR3 sequence (DNA): TGCGCCAGCAGAAAAACAGGGGCCGAACATCAGCCCCAGCATTTT. Residues: CASRKTGAEHQPQHF. The V gene is TRBV10-2, the J gene TRBJ1-5; 7 bases map to TRBD1. V dropped 6 bases and J dropped 5; count of bases not matched to a gene: 10. The CDR3 covers 15 residues. Germline CDR1 reads WSHSY; CDR2 reads SAAADI.

This clone was observed a few times. CDR3 protein: CASSQGGQGSGEKLFF. The CDR3 DNA is TGTGCCAGCAGCCAAGGGGGACAGGGAAGTGGAGAAAAACTGTTTTTT. The chain carries TRBV3-1 (or the pseudogene TRBV3-2) and TRBJ1-4; 9 nucleotides match TRBD1. Trimming removed 1 base from V and 8 bases from J; junction bases left unmatched: 8. The CDR3 runs 16 residues. Germline V gene lookup returns CDR1 LGHDT and CDR2 YNNKEL (reference sequence).

The V and J genes are TRBV30 and TRBJ1-2; a possible D gene is TRBD1 (5 bases). Trimming took off 0 bases at V and 11 bases at J, with 16 bases between the two ends. The germline CDR1 and CDR2 sequences are GTSNPN and SVGIG (reference sequence). The CDR3 contains 13 residues. CDR3 sequence (DNA): TGTGCCTGGAGTGTAGGAGACAGTATTGGATACACCTTC. Translating it yields CAWSVGDSIGYTF. Full variable domain (missing parts from reference TRBV30 and TRBJ1-2): SQTIHQWPATLVQPVGSPLSLECTVEGTSNPNLYWYRQAAGRGLQLLFYSVGIGQISSEVPQNLSASRPQDRQFILSSKKLLLSDSGFYLCAWSVGDSIGYTFGSGTRLTVV.

V is TRBV6-5 and J is TRBJ1-1, with D perhaps TRBD1 (5 bases). CDR1 is MNHEY and CDR2 is SVGAGI in the germline V gene. Trimming pared 0 bases from V and 7 bases from J, leaving 9 bases between. This CDR3 has 13 residues. The CDR3 coding sequence is TGTGCCAGCAGTTACTCGTGGGACTTTGAAGCTTTCTTT. As protein: CASSYSWDFEAFF.

V is TRBV7-2 and J is TRBJ1-6; D ambiguous. V dropped 5 bases and J dropped 5 bases, with 16 bases sitting between them. Germline CDR1 SGHTA, CDR2 FQGNSA. The CDR3 consists of 16 residues. The CDR3 region is CASSPRGGANNSPLHF. The DNA for the CDR3 is TGTGCCAGCAGCCCGCGTGGAGGCGCGAATAATTCACCCCTCCACTTT.

This chain joins TRBV7-2 and TRBJ2-4; 9 nucleotides agree with TRBD2. With 4 bases clipped from V and 6 bases from J, the junction kept 10 bases outside the gene matches. The V gene's germline CDR1 is SGHTA and CDR2 FQGNSA. CDR3 length: 16 residues. The CDR3, as DNA: TGTGCCAGCAGCTCCTCCGGGCTAGCGGGAATAAACATTCAGTACTTC. Translating it yields CASSSSGLAGINIQYF. Variable domain in full (rest from reference TRBV7-2 and TRBJ2-4): GAGVSQSPSNKVTEKGKDVELRCDPISGHTALYWYRQSLGQGLEFLIYFQGNSAPDKSGLPSDRFSAERTGGSVSTLTIQRTQQEDSAVYLCASSSSGLAGINIQYFGAGTRLSVL.

This clone was observed once. The rearrangement links TRBV2 to TRBJ2-7, with 11 bases aligning to TRBD2. This CDR3 has 14 amino acids. CDR1 is SNHLY, CDR2 FYNNEI, per germline. The V and J ends lost 8 bases and 3 bases, in that order; junction bases with no gene match: 6. CDR3 protein: CASGTSGGIYEQYF. In nucleotides, the CDR3 is TGTGCCAGCGGAACTAGCGGGGGAATCTACGAGCAGTACTTC.

The chain links TRBV21-1 to TRBJ1-4. TRBV21-1 represents a pseudogene. CDR3 length: 16 amino acids. CDR3 in DNA: TGTGCCAGCAGCAAAGAATCCAGGGACTCTAATGAAAAACTGTTTTTT. This codes for CASSKESRDSNEKLFF.